This T cell receptor (beta chain) is from a study of immune evolution from preneoplasia to lung adenocarcinoma. General study findings and limits: Later-stage lesions appeared to have more T cells, more diversity, less clonality. Highest clonality occurred in KRAS-mutant, not EGFR-mutant or double wild-type, nodules. Top clone frequencies peaked in normal lung, apparently declining through invasive adenocarcinoma.

H&E slides confirmed each diagnosis, reviewed by two pathologists independently. A remark on this clone: Its antigen is as yet unknown.

Measured with immunoSEQ multiplex PCR; TCRdb has only the in-frame clones, and not every one. The sample carries about 6,500 clones, roughly 73% recorded once. The specimen was FFPE lung adenocarcinoma in situ tissue. This TCR derives from an older donor with lung adenocarcinoma.

DNA of the CDR3: TGTGCCAGCAGCTTAGGCGGCAGGGGAGGCTACGAGCAGTACTTC. It translates to CASSLGGRGGYEQYF. This chain uses TRBV7-8 with TRBJ2-7; D is tentatively TRBD1 or TRBD2 (6 bases each). The germline V and J ends were trimmed by 1 base and 3 bases, with 13 bases remaining between them. CDR3 length equals 15 residues. Germline loops: CDR1 SGHVS, CDR2 FQNEAQ.